A selection of T cell receptor beta chains follows, all from one sample in a study of regulatory T cells in long-lasting Graves disease. From the multiplex PCR reads, TCRdb called clonotypes with MiXCR, one entry per CDR3 protein. The table has about 560,000 distinct CDR3 sequences, 15% to 20% seen once. These data are also associated with another study on T cells in Graves' hyperthyroidism and ophthalmopathy.

The sequenced sample was peripheral blood mononuclear cells (PBMCs), obtained at new diagnosis, from a patient treated with antithyroid drugs. The receptors stem from a man between 18 and 35 years old with Graves disease. CDR3s include the opening cysteine and the closing phenylalanine or tryptophan. A D gene is named only where the DNA matches it firmly. Size is stated for part of the rows, as once, few or many counts, or as a class when the clone is expanded.

-	TRBV27	many	TRBJ2-3	TGTGCCAGCAGCCCCCGTTGGCGGCAGTATGGCACAGATACGCAGTATTTT	CASSPRWRQYGTDTQYF
-	TRBV28	-	TRBJ1-4	TGTGCCAGCAGGGGAGGGGTAAATGAAAAACTGTTTTTT	CASRGGVNEKLFF
-	TRBV29-1	-	TRBJ2-1	TGCAGCGTTAAAGGGGACTCCTGGGATGAGCAGTTCTTC	CSVKGDSWDEQFF
TRBD1	TRBV12-3/TRBV12-4	many	TRBJ2-7	TGTGCCAGCAGCCATGGGACAGGTGCCGACGAGCAGTACTTC	CASSHGTGADEQYF
-	TRBV28	many	TRBJ2-7	TGTGCCAGCAGTTTTTTGGCTTCCTACGAGCAGTACTTC	CASSFLASYEQYF
-	TRBV4-1	-	TRBJ2-7	TGCGCCAGCAGCCAACCTACCAGTGCGGGCCCGAGGGGCGAGCAGTACTTC	CASSQPTSAGPRGEQYF
-	TRBV12-3/TRBV12-4	many	TRBJ1-2	TGTGCCAGCAGGGATCCGGGGTCAGGGGTCTATGGCTACACCTTC	CASRDPGSGVYGYTF
-	TRBV20-1	few	TRBJ2-7	TGCAGTGCTGGTGGGCTTTACGAGCAGTACTTC	CSAGGLYEQYF
-	TRBV28	many	TRBJ2-3	TGTGCCAGCAGTTTGCCTGACATCCCAGATACGCAGTATTTT	CASSLPDIPDTQYF
TRBD2	TRBV18	many	TRBJ2-5	TGTGCCAGCTCACCACCGATTTTTGCGGGAGAGTGGGAGACCCAGTACTTC	CASSPPIFAGEWETQYF
TRBD1	TRBV19	-	TRBJ1-2	TGTGCCAGTAGCCAACAGGGGGCAGTTTATGGCTACACCTTC	CASSQQGAVYGYTF
-	TRBV7-9	few	TRBJ2-4	TGTGCCAGCAGCTTCGAACTGGCGGGGCTCGGCAAAAACATTCAGTACTTC	CASSFELAGLGKNIQYF
-	TRBV7-9	many	TRBJ2-1	TGTGCCAGCAGTACGGGTTGGCGGGATAGTAATGAGCGATTCTTC	CASSTGWRDSNERFF
-	TRBV20-1	many	TRBJ1-1	TGCAGTGGGGCAGGGGACGCTGAAGCTTTCTTT	CSGAGDAEAFF
-	TRBV20-1	many	TRBJ2-2	TGCAGTGCCAGACCCGTTAGTACCGGGGAGCTGTTTTTT	CSARPVSTGELFF
-	TRBV5-4	once	TRBJ2-7	TGTGCCAGCAGCTCCCCTGAGGGGGTCTCCGAGCAGTACTTC	CASSSPEGVSEQYF
-	TRBV20-1	few	TRBJ2-7	TGCAGTGCTTGTAGGGCTAGCGTACCCTCCTACGAGCAGTACTTC	CSACRASVPSYEQYF
TRBD1	TRBV6-5	-	TRBJ1-3	TGTGCCAGCAGTTACCGGACAGGGCCTGGAAACACCATATATTTT	CASSYRTGPGNTIYF
-	TRBV24-1	-	TRBJ2-3	TGTGCCACCAGTGAGGGACGGCCAGATACGCAGTATTTT	CATSEGRPDTQYF
-	TRBV6-2/TRBV6-3	-	TRBJ2-7	TGTGCCAGCATTGGACCTCCCGAGCAGTACTTC	CASIGPPEQYF
-	TRBV18	few	TRBJ1-5	TGTGCCAGCTCACCCGGGAGGCCCCAGCATTTT	CASSPGRPQHF
TRBD2	TRBV18	-	TRBJ2-7	TGTGCCAGCTCACCGCTGCCTAGCGGGGGTACCTACGAGCAGTACTTC	CASSPLPSGGTYEQYF
-	TRBV28	few	TRBJ2-1	TGTGCCAGCAAAAAGGAGCGGAGCTCCTACAATGAGCAGTTCTTC	CASKKERSSYNEQFF
TRBD1	TRBV28	few	TRBJ2-1	TGTGCCAGCAGTTTCGTAGGGGGCAAGATTGTCAATGAGCAGTTCTTC	CASSFVGGKIVNEQFF
-	TRBV6-1	-	TRBJ2-7	TGTGCCAGCAGTCCCCGTAGCAGTTTACAGGAGTACTTC	CASSPRSSLQEYF
-	TRBV11-2	many	TRBJ2-3	TGTGCCAGCAGCTTAGATCACGAGACTACCCCTTGGGGAACGCAGTATTTT	CASSLDHETTPWGTQYF
TRBD1	TRBV11-2	many	TRBJ2-7	TGTGCCAGCAGCTCACTCAGGGACAGGTCCTACGAGCAGTACTTC	CASSSLRDRSYEQYF
-	TRBV12-3/TRBV12-4	many	TRBJ1-5	TGTGCCAGCAGACCTGGAAGGGGTTTTCAGCCCCAGCATTTT	CASRPGRGFQPQHF
-	TRBV28	many	TRBJ2-4	TGTGCCAGCAGCCCCAGAGTCCTAGCCAAAAACATTCAGTACTTC	CASSPRVLAKNIQYF
-	TRBV11-2	many	TRBJ2-3	TGTGCCAGCAGTCGGACCCGGGGCCAGATCACAGATACGCAGTATTTT	CASSRTRGQITDTQYF
-	TRBV29-1	-	TRBJ2-5	TGCAGCGTTGTCGAGACTGCTGCAGAGACCCAGTACTTC	CSVVETAAETQYF
-	TRBV29-1	-	TRBJ2-5	TGCAGCGTTGGGAACAGGAGAGAGACCCAGTACTTC	CSVGNRRETQYF
-	TRBV3-1	many	TRBJ1-1	TGTGCCAGCAGCCAAGGGGGGGAGGGAGCTTTCTTT	CASSQGGEGAFF
TRBD1	TRBV28	few	TRBJ2-1	TGTGTCAGCAGCCCCGGGACAGCAGACAATGAGCAGCTCTTC	CVSSPGTADNEQLF
TRBD1	TRBV20-1	many	TRBJ2-7	TGCAGTGCTGCCCGACAGGGCACCTACGAGCAGTACTTC	CSAARQGTYEQYF
-	TRBV14	once	TRBJ1-2	TGTGCCAGCAGCCAAGGGGTTTATAACTATGGCTACACCTTC	CASSQGVYNYGYTF
TRBD2	TRBV27	-	TRBJ2-5	TGTGCCAGCGGGCCCGGGACTAGCGGGAGGGAGACCCAGTACTTC	CASGPGTSGRETQYF
TRBD2	TRBV5-1	many	TRBJ2-3	TGCGCCAGCAGCTTCCGCTTAGCGGGAGCGATCACAGATACGCAGTATTTT	CASSFRLAGAITDTQYF